This record covers a single T cell receptor beta chain. The data belong to a study of shared clonotypes between healthy human individuals. The CDR3 runs 13 residues. The ends lost 6 bases at V and 2 bases at J; junction bases unmatched: 3. CDR1 is MNHEY, CDR2 SVGAGI, per germline. Terminally differentiated effector memory CD45RA+ cells were excluded from the naive CD8 cells, which were CD45RO-negative and positively selected for CCR7. There were only Caucasian adults among the donors, and all lived in Nashville, Tennessee. Deep was the level at which the assay was run. Method: immunoSEQ multiplex PCR; TCRdb's copy keeps in-frame clones and lacks some. The repertoire consists of more than 2 million clones, with about 95% occurring once and the leading ten covering 0.9% to 1.3%.

This clonotype originated in a man between 18 and 35 years old in good health. Sequencing was carried out using naive CD8+ T cells sorted from blood. The chain has TRBV6-5 and TRBJ2-7; 8 bases fit TRBD1. In DNA, the CDR3 is TGTGCCAGCAGCCAGGGGGCCACCTACGAGCAGTACTTC. Encoded protein: CASSQGATYEQYF.